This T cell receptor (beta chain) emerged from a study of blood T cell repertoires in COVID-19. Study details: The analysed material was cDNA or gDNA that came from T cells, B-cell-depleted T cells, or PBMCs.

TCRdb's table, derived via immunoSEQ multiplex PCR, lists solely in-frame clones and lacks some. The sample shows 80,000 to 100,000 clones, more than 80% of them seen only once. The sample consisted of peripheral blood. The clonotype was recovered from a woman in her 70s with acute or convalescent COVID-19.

CDR3 sequence (DNA): TGTGCCAGCAGTGAACAACAGGGGAACTATGGCTACACCTTC. This sequence encodes CASSEQQGNYGYTF. This chain joins TRBV2 and TRBJ1-2; 7 bases are a match to TRBD1. This CDR3 region has 14 residues. Germline assignment: CDR1 SNHLY and CDR2 FYNNEI. Losses at the gene ends were 2 bases for V and 2 bases for J; bases not matched to a gene: 2.